What follows are 21 T cell receptor beta chains derived from one specimen sequenced in a study of cytomegalovirus exposure and HLA in healthy donors. The protocol was immunoSEQ multiplex PCR, while the TCRdb copy is restricted to in-frame clones and leaves out a portion. The sample shows about 120,000 clones, about nine tenths of them seen only once. The specimen sequenced was PBMCs. Receptor source: a woman between 18 and 30 years old in good health and CMV-seronegative.

The rearrangement links TRBV29-1 to TRBJ1-2; D is perhaps TRBD1 (5 bases). This CDR3 comprises 12 residues. The germline V and J ends were trimmed by 4 bases and 6 bases, with 12 bases remaining between them. Germline V gene data show CDR1 as SQVTM and CDR2 as ANQGSEA. The CDR3, as DNA: TGCAGCGTTGTGTCAGGGCCCAATGGCTACACCTTC. Its translation: CSVVSGPNGYTF. The variable domain in full, completed from reference TRBV29-1 and TRBJ1-2, reads SAVISQKPSRDICQRGTSLTIQCQVDSQVTMMFWYRQQPGQSLTLIATANQGSEATYESGFVIDKFPISRPNLTFSTLTVSNMSPEDSSIYLCSVVSGPNGYTFGSGTRLTVV.

This clone was picked up one time. The V call is TRBV28, the J call TRBJ1-1, with D hard to call. CDR1 is MDHEN and CDR2 is SYDVKM in the germline V gene. The V and J ends lost 8 bases and 4 bases respectively, with 23 bases between them. The length of the CDR3 is 16 residues. The CDR3 nucleotides are TGTGCCAGCCGTCCGTCCGATTGGGATGGGAGCACTGAAGCTTTCTTT. Translating gives CASRPSDWDGSTEAFF.

The V and J genes are TRBV5-1 and TRBJ1-2; 7 bases line up with TRBD1. This CDR3 region has 14 residues. The trim removed 3 bases at V and 0 bases at J, leaving 2 bases unmatched. Germline CDR1 reads SGHRS; CDR2 reads YFSETQ. The CDR3 sequence: CASSSTGTNYGYTF. CDR3 bases: TGCGCCAGCAGCTCGACAGGGACTAACTATGGCTACACCTTC.

CDR3 DNA: TGTGCCAGCAGCTTAGGAGGTGGGACTAGCTCAGCGGATACGCAGTATTTT. Its protein product is CASSLGGGTSSADTQYF. The V gene is TRBV7-6, the J gene TRBJ2-3; 9 nucleotides line up with TRBD2. Germline lookup yields CDR1 SGHVS and CDR2 FNYEAQ. The CDR3 is 17 residues long. The J segment lost 6 bases and the V segment lost 1 base, leaving 11 bases of the junction unmatched.

J is TRBJ2-6 and V is TRBV6-5, with D unclear. V was shortened by 7 bases and J by 1 base, with 11 bases between the two germline ends. The CDR3 covers 15 residues. Germline CDR1 reads MNHEY; CDR2 reads SVGAGI. CDR3 region: CASTATESGANVLTF. The CDR3 DNA is TGTGCCAGCACCGCGACGGAGTCTGGGGCCAACGTCCTGACTTTC.

V usage is TRBV14 and J usage is TRBJ2-7, with D perhaps TRBD1 (5 bases). V lost 7 bases and J 2 bases, leaving 12 bases between the germline ends. Germline V gene lookup returns CDR1 SGHDN and CDR2 FVKESK. The CDR3 consists of 13 residues. CDR3 DNA sequence: TGTGCCAGCAAGGTCTCAGGGCCCTACGAGCAGTACTTC. Translating gives CASKVSGPYEQYF.

The chain employs TRBV10-1 and TRBJ2-3; perhaps TRBD2 as D (6 bases). Between the trimmed V and J ends, which lost 3 bases and 3 bases, there was a span of 13 bases. This CDR3 is 15 amino acids long. The V gene's germline CDR1 is WNHNN and CDR2 SYGVQD (reference sequence). The CDR3 sequence is CASSDSGGSTDTQYF. CDR3 sequence (DNA): TGCGCCAGCAGTGATTCCGGGGGTTCGACAGATACGCAGTATTTT.

This rearrangement joins TRBV7-2 to TRBJ1-1, with TRBD1 as a possible D gene (6 bases). The CDR3 has 12 residues. CDR1 is SGHTA and CDR2 is FQGNSA in the germline V gene. V was trimmed by 6 bases and J by 6 bases, leaving 11 bases between them. The CDR3 sequence is CASSQGTAEAFF. The CDR3 DNA reads as TGTGCCAGCAGTCAGGGGACGGCTGAAGCTTTCTTT.

The J gene is TRBJ2-5, the V gene TRBV11-3; 7 positions agree with TRBD1. From germline, CDR1 is SGHNT and CDR2 YENEEA. J gave up 3 bases and V 3 bases, and 1 base lay outside the gene matches. The length of the CDR3 is 13 residues. The CDR3 loop is CASSLGTEETQYF. CDR3 coding DNA: TGTGCCAGCAGCTTGGGGACAGAAGAGACCCAGTACTTC.

J is TRBJ1-1 and V is TRBV7-6; TRBD1 agrees at 9 bases. Trimming took 4 bases from V and 5 from J; bases not matched to a gene: 17. Germline assignment: CDR1 SGHVS and CDR2 FNYEAQ. CDR3 size: 18 residues. CDR3 DNA sequence: TGTGCCAGCAGCTCCCGCCCAACCAGGGACAGGGTGGCGACTGAAGCTTTCTTT. It encodes CASSSRPTRDRVATEAFF.

The genes are TRBV4-2 and TRBJ2-3; D remains ambiguous. Germline V gene lookup returns CDR1 LGHNA and CDR2 YNFKEQ. Trimming pared 4 bases from V and 2 bases from J, leaving 16 bases between. CDR3 length: 16 amino acids. The CDR3 spells CASSPKAYQVTDTQYF. The DNA for the CDR3 is TGTGCCAGCAGCCCGAAGGCGTACCAGGTCACAGATACGCAGTATTTT.

This chain links TRBV28 with TRBJ1-5, with TRBD1 as a possible D gene (6 bases). This CDR3 is 12 amino acids long. V lost 6 bases and J 6 bases, leaving 9 bases between the germline ends. CDR1 and CDR2 (germline): MDHEN, SYDVKM. The CDR3 spells CASRTGTQPQHF. CDR3 nucleotides: TGTGCCAGCAGAACAGGGACTCAGCCCCAGCATTTT.

J is TRBJ2-1 and V is TRBV7-9; 10 positions match TRBD2. The CDR3 is 15 amino acids. The trim removed 4 bases at V and 8 bases at J, leaving 8 bases unmatched. Per germline, CDR1 SEHNR and CDR2 FQNEAQ (reference sequence). CDR3 region: CASSWSGRESHEQFF. Written as DNA, the CDR3 is TGTGCCAGCAGCTGGAGCGGGAGGGAGTCCCATGAGCAGTTCTTC.

V is TRBV28 and J is TRBJ2-1; D is ambiguous. The CDR3 runs to 12 residues. Trimming left V 7 bases short and J 4 bases short, with 8 bases between. Looked up from germline, CDR1 is MDHEN and CDR2 is SYDVKM. The CDR3 sequence is CASTQQYNEQFF. In DNA form, the CDR3 reads TGTGCCAGCACCCAACAATACAATGAGCAGTTCTTC.

This chain joins TRBV11-3 and TRBJ1-1; 9 bases line up with TRBD1. The V gene's germline CDR1 is SGHNT and CDR2 YENEEA. The V gene end was trimmed by 3 bases and the J gene end by 6 bases; junction bases not matched to a gene: 2. The CDR3 loop spans 13 amino acids. The DNA for the CDR3 is TGTGCCAGCAGCTTGGGACAGGGCTCTGAAGCTTTCTTT. It yields the protein CASSLGQGSEAFF.

This chain links TRBV4-1 with TRBJ1-5; D is undetermined. V lost 3 bases and J 4 bases, leaving 13 bases between the germline ends. The CDR3 has 15 residues. The V gene's germline CDR1 is MGHRA and CDR2 YSYEKL. CDR3 in amino acids: CASSQEGSANQPQHF. DNA for the CDR3: TGCGCCAGCAGCCAGGAGGGATCGGCAAATCAGCCCCAGCATTTT.

This clone was counted once. V is TRBV5-6 and J is TRBJ2-2; tentative D call: TRBD1 (6 bases). The germline gives CDR1 SGHDT, CDR2 YYEEEE. The CDR3 sequence is 13 residues long. The V and J ends lost 0 bases and 7 bases respectively, with 7 bases between them. The CDR3 reads CASSLGGHGELFF. The CDR3 DNA reads TGTGCCAGCAGCTTGGGGGGGCACGGGGAGCTGTTTTTT.

The chain is built from TRBV28 and TRBJ1-5, with D uncertain. Looked up from germline, CDR1 is MDHEN and CDR2 is SYDVKM. Trimming left V 3 bases short and J 16 bases short, with 19 bases between. The CDR3 runs 13 residues. CDR3 sequence reads: CASSLPLSRASHF. CDR3 coding DNA: TGTGCCAGCAGTTTGCCGCTCTCGCGGGCGAGTCATTTT.

The chain uses TRBV30 and TRBJ1-1; 8 bases agree with TRBD1. The CDR3 runs to 14 residues. CDR1 and CDR2 (germline): GTSNPN, SVGIG (reference sequence). The V and J ends lost 3 bases and 1 base, in that order; junction bases with no gene match: 4. CDR3 amino acids: CAWRTGTGNTEAFF. CDR3 nucleotide sequence: TGTGCCTGGAGAACCGGGACAGGGAACACTGAAGCTTTCTTT.

This sequence joins TRBV7-3 and TRBJ2-3; D is possibly TRBD2 (7 bases). The CDR3 spans 14 residues. Germline V CDR1 and CDR2: SGHTA, FQGTGA. Between the trimmed V and J ends, which lost 5 bases and 3 bases, there was a span of 12 bases. The CDR3 loop is CASSRGGGTDTQYF. CDR3 bases: TGTGCCAGCAGCCGGGGAGGGGGGACAGATACGCAGTATTTT.

The chain uses TRBV29-1 and TRBJ2-6; no clear D gene. In germline, CDR1 is SQVTM, CDR2 ANQGSEA. The CDR3 is 14 residues long. The CDR3 DNA follows: TGCAGTGCCATAGTACGCTCTGGGGCCAACGTCCTGACTTTC. Protein sequence: CSAIVRSGANVLTF.